Presented here are 5 T cell receptor beta chains from one specimen sequenced in a study of blood T cell repertoires in COVID-19. Assay: immunoSEQ multiplex PCR; the TCRdb copy retains only in-frame clones and omits some. This table holds about 270,000 clones, roughly 93% found once. The sample taken for sequencing was PBMCs or T cells enriched from blood (not recorded which). The receptor set was obtained from a woman between 35 and 50 years old with acute COVID-19.

The chain recombines TRBV4-1 with TRBJ2-5, with D perhaps matching TRBD1 (5 bases). The CDR3 has 16 amino acids. The germline V gene encodes CDR1 MGHRA and CDR2 YSYEKL. Trimming left V 0 bases short and J 0 bases short, with 11 bases between. The CDR3 sequence is CASSQDDSPYQETQYF. In nucleotides, the CDR3 is TGCGCCAGCAGCCAAGATGACAGTCCCTACCAAGAGACCCAGTACTTC.

A single count supports this clone. This CDR3 reads CASSPGTDLPSYEQYF. The CDR3 nucleotides are TGTGCCAGCAGCCCCGGGACAGACCTTCCCTCCTACGAGCAGTACTTC. The chain links TRBV7-2 to TRBJ2-7; 7 bases align to TRBD1. The length of the CDR3 is 16 residues. The germline V gene encodes CDR1 SGHTA and CDR2 FQGNSA. Trimming took 5 bases from V and 0 from J; bases not matched to a gene: 10.

The chain joins TRBV11-3 to TRBJ2-3; a weak D match, TRBD2 (7 bases). Germline V gene lookup returns CDR1 SGHNT and CDR2 YENEEA. V dropped 1 base and J dropped 6 bases, with 11 bases sitting between them. The CDR3 length is 14 residues. The CDR3 reads CASSLGGGPDTQYF. The DNA for the CDR3 is TGTGCCAGCAGCTTAGGGGGGGGGCCCGATACGCAGTATTTT.

This clone was counted a single time. One end of the junction varies from germline; a read error may be responsible. V usage is TRBV5-8 and J usage is TRBJ1-2; 10 nucleotides match TRBD1. Looked up from germline, CDR1 is SGHTS and CDR2 is YDEGEE. This CDR3 is built from 13 residues. The CDR3 region has the DNA TGTGCCAGCAGCTCCCGGGACAGGGGTGGGATAAACTTC. It specifies CASSSRDRGGINF.

The rearrangement uses TRBV7-2 and TRBJ1-2; perhaps TRBD1 as D (6 bases). This CDR3 is 13 amino acids long. Looked up from germline, CDR1 is SGHTA and CDR2 is FQGNSA. V gave up 5 bases and J gave up 2 bases, with 9 bases separating them. The CDR3 nucleotides are TGTGCCAGCAGCCCACAGGGCAACTATGGCTACACCTTC. Protein sequence: CASSPQGNYGYTF.